The 3 T cell receptor beta chains presented below share a single source sample, sequenced in a study of shared clonotypes between healthy human individuals. Clones were read by immunoSEQ multiplex PCR, and TCRdb kept only the in-frame ones, dropping some. The repertoire includes millions of clones, 85% to 95% of them detected once, and 0.13% sits in the top ten. Sequences were obtained from naive CD4+ T cells sorted from blood. Subset meaning: CD45RA+ positively selected. These receptors were taken from a man between 18 and 35 years old in good health.

Worth noting for this clone: Germline and junction disagree at one end, which may indicate a read error. The rearrangement links TRBV15 to TRBJ2-7; D may be TRBD1 or TRBD2 (5 bases each). The germline gives CDR1 LNHNV, CDR2 YYDKDF (reference sequence). CDR3 length equals 12 residues. CDR3 bases: TGTGCCACCAGCAGAGATCGAGGGGCCGGGGACTTC. Amino acids: CATSRDRGAGDF. Drawing the rest from reference TRBV15 and TRBJ2-7, the complete variable domain is DAMVIQNPRYQVTQFGKPVTLSCSQTLNHNVMYWYQQKSSQAPKLLFHYYDKDFNNEADTPDNFQSRRPNTSFCFLDIRSPGLGDTAMYLCATSRDRGAGDFGPGTRLTVT.

On this clone itself: Other DNA variants within this sample encode the same CDR3. The chain has TRBV2 and TRBJ1-5, with D tentatively TRBD1 (6 bases). This CDR3 has 15 residues. Deletions cut 3 bases from V and 1 base from J, with 10 bases between. CDR1 is SNHLY, CDR2 FYNNEI, per germline. The DNA for the CDR3 is TGTGCCAGCAGTGAGCAGGGGCTAAGCAATCAGCCCCAGCATTTT. Protein product: CASSEQGLSNQPQHF.

The gene calls are TRBV28 and TRBJ2-2; D may be TRBD2 (7 bases). V lost 7 bases to trimming and J lost 4 bases, with 19 bases between them. This CDR3 is 16 amino acids long. Germline V gives CDR1 MDHEN, CDR2 SYDVKM. The CDR3 loop reads CASTPGGGGATGELFF. Here the CDR3 DNA reads TGTGCCAGCACCCCCGGGGGCGGGGGAGCCACCGGGGAGCTGTTTTTT.